This T cell receptor beta chain is from a study of cytomegalovirus exposure and HLA in healthy donors. Study findings and constraints: After further analysis at a later stage, some 15,000 TCR beta sequences were associated with HLA alleles at 0.05 false discovery rate.

The CDR3 contains 16 residues. Germline CDR1 and CDR2: SGHTA and FQGNSA. In the PCR, 60 Vbeta and 13 Jbeta primers were used. Some clones are missing from TCRdb's copy, which holds only in-frame ones; the method was immunoSEQ multiplex PCR. The sample yields about 75,000 clones, 80% to 90% seen once. With respect to this clone: No antigen is known for it. A junction end diverges from the germline sequence, so it may reflect a read error.

Input material: PBMCs. This receptor was identified in a man in his 70s in good health and CMV-seropositive. The chain recombines TRBV7-2 with TRBJ2-3; the D gene is possibly TRBD2 (6 bases). The CDR3 DNA is TGTGCCGGCAGCTTGGGCGTTAGCGGAGGCACAGATACGCAGTATTTT. Translated, it gives CAGSLGVSGGTDTQYF.